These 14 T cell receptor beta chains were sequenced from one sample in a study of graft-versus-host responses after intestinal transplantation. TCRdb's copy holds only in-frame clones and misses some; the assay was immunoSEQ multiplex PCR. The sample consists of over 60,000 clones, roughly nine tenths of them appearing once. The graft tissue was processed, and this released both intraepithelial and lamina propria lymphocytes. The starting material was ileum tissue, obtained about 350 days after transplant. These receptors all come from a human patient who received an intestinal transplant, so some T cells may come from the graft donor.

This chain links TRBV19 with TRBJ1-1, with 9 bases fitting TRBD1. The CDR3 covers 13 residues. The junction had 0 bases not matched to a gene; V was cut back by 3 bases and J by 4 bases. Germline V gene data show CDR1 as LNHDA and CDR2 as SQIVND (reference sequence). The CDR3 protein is CASSMTGGTEAFF. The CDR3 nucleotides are TGTGCCAGTAGTATGACAGGGGGCACTGAAGCTTTCTTT.

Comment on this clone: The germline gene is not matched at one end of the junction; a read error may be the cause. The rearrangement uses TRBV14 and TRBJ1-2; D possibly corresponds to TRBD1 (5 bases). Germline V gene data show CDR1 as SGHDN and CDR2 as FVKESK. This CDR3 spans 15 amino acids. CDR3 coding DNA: TGTGTCAGCAGCCAAGACCCGGCCAGGGTAAGTGGCTACACCTTC. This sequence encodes CVSSQDPARVSGYTF.

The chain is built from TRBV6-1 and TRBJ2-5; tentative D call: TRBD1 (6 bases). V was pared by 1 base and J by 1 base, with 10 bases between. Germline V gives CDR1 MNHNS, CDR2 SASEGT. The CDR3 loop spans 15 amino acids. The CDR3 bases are TGTGCCAGCAGTGAAGGACAGGTTAGCCAAGAGACCCAGTACTTC. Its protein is CASSEGQVSQETQYF.

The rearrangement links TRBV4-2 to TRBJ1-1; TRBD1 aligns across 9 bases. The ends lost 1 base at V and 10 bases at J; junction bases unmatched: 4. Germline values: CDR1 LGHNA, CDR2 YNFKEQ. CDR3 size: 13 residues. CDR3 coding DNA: TGTGCCAGCAGCCAAGCGTCGACAGGGGGAGCTTTCTTT. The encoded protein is CASSQASTGGAFF.

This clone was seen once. As DNA, the CDR3 is TGTGCCAGCAGCGTAGAGGGGGTCTCCTACAATGAGCAGTTCTTC. It specifies CASSVEGVSYNEQFF. The genes are TRBV9 and TRBJ2-1; the D gene is possibly TRBD1 (6 bases). V lost 0 bases and J 0 bases, leaving 7 bases between the germline ends. Germline lookup yields CDR1 SGDLS and CDR2 YYNGEE. The CDR3 sequence is 15 residues long. The variable domain in full, with the rest retrieved from reference TRBV9 and TRBJ2-1, is DSGVTQTPKHLITATGQRVTLRCSPRSGDLSVYWYQQSLDQGLQFLIQYYNGEERAKGNILERFSAQQFPDLHSELNLSSLELGDSALYFCASSVEGVSYNEQFFGPGTRLTVL.

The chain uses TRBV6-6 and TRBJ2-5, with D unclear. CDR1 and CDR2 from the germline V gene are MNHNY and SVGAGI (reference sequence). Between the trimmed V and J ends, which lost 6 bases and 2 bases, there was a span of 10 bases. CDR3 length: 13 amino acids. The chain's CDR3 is CASRVLGQETQYF. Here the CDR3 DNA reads TGTGCCAGCAGGGTATTAGGACAAGAGACCCAGTACTTC.

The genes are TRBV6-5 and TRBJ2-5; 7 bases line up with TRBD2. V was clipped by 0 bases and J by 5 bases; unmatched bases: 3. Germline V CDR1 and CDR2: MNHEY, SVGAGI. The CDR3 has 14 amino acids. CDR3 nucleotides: TGTGCCAGCAGTTACTCGAACGGGGGGGAGACCCAGTACTTC. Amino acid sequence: CASSYSNGGETQYF.

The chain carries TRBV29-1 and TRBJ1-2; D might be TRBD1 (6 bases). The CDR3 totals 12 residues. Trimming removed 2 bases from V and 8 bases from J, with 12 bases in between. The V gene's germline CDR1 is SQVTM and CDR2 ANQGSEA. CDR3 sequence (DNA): TGCAGCGTTGAAAGCAGGGGTAAGGGCTACACCTTC. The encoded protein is CSVESRGKGYTF.

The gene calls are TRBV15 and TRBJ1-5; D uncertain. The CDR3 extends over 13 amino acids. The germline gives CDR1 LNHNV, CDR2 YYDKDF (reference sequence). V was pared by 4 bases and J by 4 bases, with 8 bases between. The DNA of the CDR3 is TGTGCCACCAGCAAAAACCGGAATCAGCCCCAGCATTTT. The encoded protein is CATSKNRNQPQHF.

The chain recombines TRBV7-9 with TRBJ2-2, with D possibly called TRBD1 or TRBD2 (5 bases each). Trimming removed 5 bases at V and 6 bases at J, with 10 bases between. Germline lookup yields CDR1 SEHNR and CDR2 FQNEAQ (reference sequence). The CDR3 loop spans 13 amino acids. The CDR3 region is CASSIGAAGELFF. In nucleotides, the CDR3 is TGTGCCAGCAGCATCGGGGCGGCCGGGGAGCTGTTTTTT.

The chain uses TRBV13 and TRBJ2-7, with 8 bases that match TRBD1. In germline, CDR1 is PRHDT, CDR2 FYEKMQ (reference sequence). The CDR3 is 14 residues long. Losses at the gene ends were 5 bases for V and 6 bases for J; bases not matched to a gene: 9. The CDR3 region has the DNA TGTGCCAGCAGCGCCGGGACAGGAAGCTCCGAGCAGTACTTC. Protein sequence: CASSAGTGSSEQYF.

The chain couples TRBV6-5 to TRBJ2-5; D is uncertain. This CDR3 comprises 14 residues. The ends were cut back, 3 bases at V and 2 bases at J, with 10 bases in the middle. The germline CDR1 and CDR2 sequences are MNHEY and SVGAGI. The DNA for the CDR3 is TGTGCCAGCAGTTATAGTCCAAGACAAGAGACCCAGTACTTC. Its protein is CASSYSPRQETQYF.

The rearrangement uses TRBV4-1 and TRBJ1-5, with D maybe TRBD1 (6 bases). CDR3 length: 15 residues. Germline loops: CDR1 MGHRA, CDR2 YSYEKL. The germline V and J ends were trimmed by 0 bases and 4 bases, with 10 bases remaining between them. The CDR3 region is CASSQEGTQNQPQHF. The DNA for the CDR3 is TGCGCCAGCAGCCAAGAGGGGACACAAAATCAGCCCCAGCATTTT.

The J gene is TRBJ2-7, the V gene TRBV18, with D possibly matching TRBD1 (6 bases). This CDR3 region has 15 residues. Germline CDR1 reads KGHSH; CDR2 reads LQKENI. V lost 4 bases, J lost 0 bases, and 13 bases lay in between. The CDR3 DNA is TGTGCCAGCTCACGTTCGGCAGGGGTCTCCTACGAGCAGTACTTC. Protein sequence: CASSRSAGVSYEQYF.